Each of the 2 T cell receptor beta chains below was sequenced from the same sample in a study of spatial heterogeneity in lung cancer. The time point: sample taken at primary tumor resection. Whole RNA was taken from tumor, nontumor lung or frozen PBMC; it was then sequenced unsorted. TCRdb itself ran the 5' RACE reads through MiXCR, one entry per CDR3 protein. The sample holds 77,000 or so distinct CDR3 sequences, 15% to 20% seen once. This material consisted of PBMCs, taken at surgery. These receptors were collected from a male donor with early-stage non-small cell lung cancer.

This clonotype was detected many times. V usage is TRBV6-5 and J usage is TRBJ2-2; 15 nucleotides align to TRBD2. CDR3 size: 16 residues. With V trimmed by 6 bases and J by 5 bases, 4 bases remained unmatched. Germline assignment: CDR1 MNHEY and CDR2 SVGAGI. This chain's CDR3 is CASRPGLAGGTGELFF. The CDR3 bases are TGTGCCAGCAGGCCCGGACTAGCGGGGGGGACCGGGGAGCTGTTTTTT.

This clonotype occurred many times. The chain uses TRBV9 and TRBJ2-7; D not certain. V lost 0 bases and J 0 bases, leaving 7 bases between the germline ends. The CDR3 has 14 residues. Germline assignment: CDR1 SGDLS and CDR2 YYNGEE. DNA for the CDR3: TGTGCCAGCAGCGTAGGTTCCGGCTCCTACGAGCAGTACTTC. This translates into CASSVGSGSYEQYF.